This entry lists 12 T cell receptor beta chains sequenced from one sample in a study of identical twins. TCRdb used MiXCR to reprocess the 5' RACE reads, holding one entry per CDR3 protein. The data hold around 490,000 distinct CDR3 sequences, with roughly an eighth observed a single time. This same sample was also part of a study on yellow fever vaccine responses in identical twins.

The source material was CD4+ T cells sorted from blood. The receptors were gathered from a woman younger than 35 in good health.

V usage is TRBV6-2 or TRBV6-3 and J usage is TRBJ2-5; D remains unclear. The CDR3 covers 14 residues. The germline V gene encodes CDR1 MNHEY and CDR2 SVGEGT. The V end was cut by 2 bases, the J end by 1 base, with 8 bases between. CDR3 region: CASSYAAPQETQYF. CDR3 DNA: TGTGCCAGCAGTTACGCAGCTCCCCAAGAGACCCAGTACTTC.

The chain is built from TRBV4-1 and TRBJ1-2, with D possibly being TRBD1 (6 bases). Trimming cost V 4 bases and J 2 bases, with 11 bases left between them. The CDR3 is made up of 14 amino acids. CDR1 and CDR2 (germline): MGHRA, YSYEKL. The CDR3 loop is CASSPPDRNYGYTF. CDR3 bases: TGCGCCAGCAGCCCCCCCGACAGGAACTATGGCTACACCTTC.

This clonotype turned up a few times. The gene calls are TRBV6-5 and TRBJ2-7, with 13 bases matching TRBD2. Trimming removed 4 bases from V and 4 bases from J; junction bases left unmatched: 13. Germline CDR1 and CDR2: MNHEY and SVGAGI. CDR3 length equals 18 residues. The CDR3 sequence: CASSFPDRTSGRKYEQYF. The CDR3 DNA follows: TGTGCCAGCAGTTTTCCAGATCGGACTAGCGGGAGAAAATACGAGCAGTACTTC.

This chain links TRBV18 with TRBJ2-3, with D uncertain. CDR1 and CDR2 from the germline V gene are KGHSH and LQKENI. The CDR3 loop spans 12 amino acids. V lost 3 bases and J lost 6, with 7 bases in between. This chain's CDR3 is CASSPQADTQYF. Here the CDR3 DNA reads TGTGCCAGCTCACCTCAGGCTGATACGCAGTATTTT.

The chain uses TRBV6-1 and TRBJ2-7, with 7 bases that match TRBD2. Germline V gene data show CDR1 as MNHNS and CDR2 as SASEGT. The CDR3 covers 13 residues. The CDR3 loop is CACWAGVGYEQYF. The CDR3 DNA follows: TGTGCTTGCTGGGCGGGAGTAGGGTACGAGCAGTACTTC.

This clonotype was counted a few times. The rearrangement links TRBV6-2 or TRBV6-3 to TRBJ2-5, with D unclear. CDR1 is MNHEY and CDR2 is SVGEGT in the germline V gene. Trimming cost V 3 bases and J 4 bases, with 6 bases left between them. This CDR3 is 12 amino acids long. In nucleotides, the CDR3 is TGTGCCAGCAGTTATCGACCAGAGACCCAGTACTTC. Amino acid sequence: CASSYRPETQYF.

This clonotype was detected only a few times. The chain links TRBV6-2 or TRBV6-3 to TRBJ2-4; tentative D call: TRBD1 (5 bases). Germline CDR1 is MNHEY and CDR2 is SVGEGT. Trimming left V 7 bases short and J 4 bases short, with 14 bases between. This CDR3 is 14 amino acids long. CDR3 in DNA: TGTGCCAGCAAATTACAGGATACGAAAAACATTCAGTACTTC. As protein: CASKLQDTKNIQYF.

This clonotype was observed a few times. The rearrangement links TRBV5-1 to TRBJ2-7; TRBD2 is a possible D gene (5 bases). Germline V gene sequence: CDR1 SGHRS, CDR2 YFSETQ. Trimming shortened V by 4 bases and J by 1 base, and 12 bases separated the two germline ends. CDR3 size: 14 residues. The CDR3 sequence is CASSASSGSYEQYF. Here the CDR3 DNA reads TGCGCCAGCAGCGCTTCATCGGGGTCCTACGAGCAGTACTTC.

This clonotype was recorded many times. This chain uses TRBV5-5 with TRBJ2-7; a weak D match, TRBD1 (5 bases). Trimming stripped 0 bases from V and 0 bases from J, with 7 bases between. Germline V gene data show CDR1 as SGHKS and CDR2 as YYEKEE (reference sequence). The CDR3 has 14 residues. DNA for the CDR3: TGTGCCAGCAGCTTGGTTACAGGCTCCTACGAGCAGTACTTC. As protein: CASSLVTGSYEQYF.

This clonotype appeared many times. This chain connects TRBV29-1 to TRBJ2-7, with 8 bases matching TRBD1. Germline values: CDR1 SQVTM, CDR2 ANQGSEA. CDR3 length equals 13 residues. V was clipped by 6 bases and J by 3 bases; unmatched bases: 7. CDR3 sequence: CSVRRDRSYEQYF. As DNA, the CDR3 is TGCAGCGTCCGGCGGGACAGGAGCTACGAGCAGTACTTC.

The J gene is TRBJ1-6, the V gene TRBV28; D possibly corresponds to TRBD1 (5 bases). Trimming removed 1 base from V and 6 bases from J, with 16 bases in between. The CDR3 covers 17 residues. Germline values: CDR1 MDHEN, CDR2 SYDVKM. CDR3 amino acids: CASSLLQGQLINSPLHF. CDR3 DNA sequence: TGTGCCAGCAGTTTATTGCAGGGCCAACTGATTAATTCACCCCTCCACTTT. The whole variable domain, remainder taken from reference TRBV28 and TRBJ1-6, is DVKVTQSSRYLVKRTGEKVFLECVQDMDHENMFWYRQDPGLGLRLIYFSYDVKMKEKGDIPEGYSVSREKKERFSLILESASTNQTSMYLCASSLLQGQLINSPLHFGNGTRLTVT.

This clonotype was observed at least ten times. V is TRBV6-1 and J is TRBJ2-7; D remains ambiguous. CDR1 is MNHNS and CDR2 is SASEGT in the germline V gene. V lost 4 bases and J lost 4, with 5 bases in between. CDR3 size: 11 residues. The CDR3: CASSGLYEQYF. The CDR3, as DNA: TGTGCCAGCAGTGGGCTATACGAGCAGTACTTC.